This entry lists 32 T cell receptor beta chains sequenced from one sample in a study of early T cells in non-severe SARS-CoV-2 infection. Via MiXCR, TCRdb re-called the 5' RACE reads, giving one row per CDR3 protein. The profile shows approximately 97,000 distinct CDR3 sequences, around 10% of them singletons. The sample consisted of whole blood, taken at baseline. The receptors shown here come from an adult who was a healthcare worker with PCR-confirmed SARS-CoV-2 infection or an uninfected control (not recorded which).

This clonotype was detected many times. The chain links TRBV5-1 to TRBJ2-1; the D gene is possibly TRBD1 (6 bases). The CDR3 is 16 amino acids. V lost 4 bases to trimming and J lost 3 bases, with 17 bases between them. Germline CDR1 reads SGHRS; CDR2 reads YFSETQ. Here the CDR3 reads CASSDPRDTLYNEQFF. Here the CDR3 DNA reads TGCGCCAGCAGCGACCCCCGGGACACCCTCTACAATGAGCAGTTCTTC.

This clonotype was recorded a few times. V is TRBV15 and J is TRBJ1-5; D is ambiguous. The germline V gene has CDR1 LNHNV and CDR2 YYDKDF (reference sequence). The V end lost 3 bases, the J end lost 0 bases, and 9 bases lay between the germline ends. The length of the CDR3 is 15 residues. CDR3 coding DNA: TGTGCCACCAGCAGGCTGAGGCGTAGCAATCAGCCCCAGCATTTT. It translates to CATSRLRRSNQPQHF. The variable domain in full, completed from reference TRBV15 and TRBJ1-5, reads DAMVIQNPRYQVTQFGKPVTLSCSQTLNHNVMYWYQQKSSQAPKLLFHYYDKDFNNEADTPDNFQSRRPNTSFCFLDIRSPGLGDTAMYLCATSRLRRSNQPQHFGDGTRLSIL.

At least ten counts were recorded for this clonotype. This chain uses TRBV19 with TRBJ2-1; D assignment may be TRBD1 or TRBD2 (5 bases each). Deletions cut 3 bases from V and 2 bases from J, with 11 bases between. Germline CDR1 is LNHDA and CDR2 is SQIVND (reference sequence). The CDR3 has 15 amino acids. CDR3 nucleotide sequence: TGTGCCAGTAGTATTCAGGGTAGCGCCTACAATGAGCAGTTCTTC. This codes for CASSIQGSAYNEQFF.

The chain carries TRBV5-1 and TRBJ2-1; 7 bases map to TRBD1. V shed 3 bases, J shed 9 bases, and the junction held 15 bases outside the gene matches. This CDR3 region has 16 residues. The germline gives CDR1 SGHRS, CDR2 YFSETQ. As DNA, the CDR3 is TGCGCCAGCAGCTCAACTGCCGGGACAGCCTTCGGTGAGCAGTTCTTC. Translating it yields CASSSTAGTAFGEQFF.

A word on this clonotype: The germline gene is not matched at one end of the junction; a read error may be the cause. The J gene is TRBJ2-1, the V gene TRBV5-4, with D perhaps TRBD1 or TRBD2 (5 bases each). CDR3 length equals 15 residues. CDR1 SGHNT and CDR2 YYREEE come from the germline V gene (reference sequence). CDR3 DNA sequence: TGTGCCAGCAGCTTCGGGGCAGCAGGCACCGGGATTTCGGTCTTC. This gives the protein CASSFGAAGTGISVF.

This clonotype was seen repeatedly, ten times or more. This chain links TRBV6-6 with TRBJ1-2, with 9 bases identical to TRBD1. Trimming cost V 7 bases and J 4 bases; bases outside gene matches: 13. The germline V gene encodes CDR1 MNHNY and CDR2 SVGAGI (reference sequence). The CDR3 is 16 amino acids. CDR3 DNA sequence: TGTGCCAGCACCGACACCCCCGGACAGGGGCCCTATGGCTACACCTTC. This sequence encodes CASTDTPGQGPYGYTF.

This clonotype has at least ten counts. This chain connects TRBV7-2 to TRBJ2-1, with TRBD2 identical over 12 bases. The CDR3 is 13 residues long. CDR1 and CDR2 (germline): SGHTA, FQGNSA. The junction had 2 bases not matched to a gene; V was cut back by 4 bases and J by 10 bases. CDR3 in amino acids: CASSSLAGGEQFF. CDR3 nucleotides: TGTGCCAGCAGCTCTCTAGCGGGAGGGGAGCAGTTCTTC.

The sample holds many counts of this clonotype. V usage is TRBV6-5 and J usage is TRBJ2-3; 11 bases line up with TRBD2. Looked up from germline, CDR1 is MNHEY and CDR2 is SVGAGI. The CDR3 has 17 amino acids. The V and J ends lost 5 bases and 3 bases, in that order; junction bases with no gene match: 10. The CDR3 sequence: CASSRSRLAGLTDTQYF. CDR3 bases: TGTGCCAGCAGTCGCTCTCGACTAGCGGGGTTGACAGATACGCAGTATTTT.

This clonotype was counted between two and nine times. The genes are TRBV19 and TRBJ1-2, with D perhaps TRBD1 (5 bases). Germline V gene data show CDR1 as LNHDA and CDR2 as SQIVND (reference sequence). The CDR3 is made up of 16 amino acids. The germline V and J ends were trimmed by 0 bases and 4 bases, with 15 bases remaining between them. CDR3 region: CASSIDLTVRVYGYTF. The CDR3 coding sequence is TGTGCCAGTAGTATAGACCTCACGGTCAGGGTCTATGGCTACACCTTC.

The chain employs TRBV20-1 and TRBJ2-5, with D possibly being TRBD2 (6 bases). The V gene's germline CDR1 is DFQATT and CDR2 SNEGSKA (reference sequence). This CDR3 has 12 amino acids. V was trimmed by 6 bases and J by 5 bases, leaving 13 bases between them. The chain's CDR3 is CSARDPAETQYF. The CDR3 DNA is TGCAGTGCGCGGGACCCCGCCGAGACCCAGTACTTC.

In this sample, this clonotype turned up a few times. The CDR3 nucleotides are TGCAGCGTTGAGACAGGGAAGACAGATACGCAGTATTTT. Translation gives CSVETGKTDTQYF. The chain couples TRBV29-1 to TRBJ2-3; 7 bases agree with TRBD1. V lost 3 bases to trimming and J lost 3 bases; unmatched junction nucleotides: 3. Germline assignment: CDR1 SQVTM and CDR2 ANQGSEA. This CDR3 is 13 amino acids long.

Ten or more counts support this clonotype. The chain is built from TRBV28 and TRBJ2-7; D is uncertain. V lost 8 bases to trimming and J lost 4 bases, with 3 bases between them. This CDR3 is 9 amino acids long. Germline V gene lookup returns CDR1 MDHEN and CDR2 SYDVKM. CDR3 DNA sequence: TGTGCCAGCGGATACGAGCAGTACTTC. Amino acid sequence: CASGYEQYF.

This clonotype was found a few times. J is TRBJ2-5 and V is TRBV5-1; TRBD1 aligns across 7 bases. V trimming: 4 bases; J trimming: 3 bases; junction bases outside the gene matches: 9. Germline V gives CDR1 SGHRS, CDR2 YFSETQ. This CDR3 has 15 amino acids. The CDR3 region is CASSNPGQDKETQYF. DNA of the CDR3: TGCGCCAGCAGCAACCCCGGACAGGATAAAGAGACCCAGTACTTC.

A few counts support this clonotype. The chain recombines TRBV19 with TRBJ1-4, with no clear D. The germline gives CDR1 LNHDA, CDR2 SQIVND (reference sequence). CDR3 length: 16 residues. Trimming took off 5 bases at V and 5 bases at J, with 18 bases between the two ends. The CDR3: CASSRRAKETNEKLFF. In DNA, the CDR3 is TGTGCCAGTAGTCGGCGGGCGAAAGAAACAAATGAAAAACTGTTTTTT.

In its sample, this clonotype was seen many times. The chain joins TRBV5-6 to TRBJ2-5; 12 bases align to TRBD2. This CDR3 is built from 14 residues. Per germline, CDR1 SGHDT and CDR2 YYEEEE. J was trimmed by 4 bases and V by 4 bases; bases with no gene match: 2. CDR3 protein: CASSVGLAGETQYF. The CDR3 DNA reads TGTGCCAGCAGCGTGGGACTAGCGGGAGAGACCCAGTACTTC.

This clonotype was seen a single time. The CDR3 DNA follows: TGCAGCGTTGAACCTGGGACTGGAAACACCATATATTTT. It codes for CSVEPGTGNTIYF. The chain links TRBV29-1 to TRBJ1-3; D unresolved. This CDR3 has 13 amino acids. Trimming cost V 2 bases and J 2 bases, with 7 bases left between them. The germline CDR1 and CDR2 sequences are SQVTM and ANQGSEA.

The sample holds many counts of this clonotype. The CDR3 sequence: CASNPPNYEQYF. The CDR3 DNA is TGTGCCAGCAACCCGCCAAACTACGAGCAGTACTTC. The chain links TRBV2 to TRBJ2-7; no reliable D call. The V end lost 7 bases, the J end lost 3 bases, and 10 bases lay between the germline ends. Per germline, CDR1 SNHLY and CDR2 FYNNEI. The CDR3 covers 12 residues. The full variable domain, rest sourced from reference TRBV2 and TRBJ2-7, is EPEVTQTPSHQVTQMGQEVILRCVPISNHLYFYWYRQILGQKVEFLVSFYNNEISEKSEIFDDQFSVERPDGSNFTLKIRSTKLEDSAMYFCASNPPNYEQYFGPGTRLTVT.

This CDR3 is CASSLAMGRGNTEAFF. Here the CDR3 DNA reads TGTGCCAGCAGCTTAGCTATGGGCAGGGGCAACACTGAAGCTTTCTTT. This chain connects TRBV7-9 to TRBJ1-1; a possible D gene is TRBD1 (6 bases). Germline V gene sequence: CDR1 SEHNR, CDR2 FQNEAQ (reference sequence). The CDR3 has 16 residues. Between the trimmed V and J ends, which lost 0 bases and 2 bases, there was a span of 13 bases.

This clonotype has more than one count but fewer than ten. The chain carries TRBV19 and TRBJ2-1, with 9 nucleotides matching TRBD2. V lost 6 bases and J lost 2; bases outside the gene matches: 2. The germline V gene encodes CDR1 LNHDA and CDR2 SQIVND (reference sequence). CDR3 length equals 14 residues. The CDR3 DNA reads TGTGCCAGTAGGGCTAGCGGGACCTACAATGAGCAGTTCTTC. Its protein product is CASRASGTYNEQFF.

This clonotype was detected many times. The gene calls are TRBV30 and TRBJ2-7, with a weak D call TRBD2 (5 bases). Germline CDR1 reads GTSNPN; CDR2 reads SVGIG (reference sequence). The CDR3 totals 15 residues. The V and J ends lost 2 bases and 0 bases respectively, with 14 bases between them. CDR3 sequence reads: CAWSPPRGSSYEQYF. The CDR3, as DNA: TGTGCCTGGAGTCCACCCCGGGGAAGCTCCTACGAGCAGTACTTC.

The J gene is TRBJ2-7, the V gene TRBV6-1; D is unclear. The CDR3 sequence is 13 residues long. Germline V gene sequence: CDR1 MNHNS, CDR2 SASEGT. V lost 6 bases and J lost 7, with 16 bases in between. Here the CDR3 reads CASRARDIGEQYF. CDR3 bases: TGTGCCAGCAGGGCGAGAGATATCGGAGAGCAGTACTTC.

In this sample, this clonotype turned up a few times. The chain carries TRBV16 and TRBJ2-1, with TRBD2 identical over 7 bases. The V segment lost 6 bases and the J segment 9 bases; nucleotides outside the gene matches: 2. CDR1 and CDR2 (germline): KGHSY, FQNENV. The length of the CDR3 is 11 residues. The CDR3 nucleotides are TGTGCCAGCAGTCCGGGGGGTGAGCAGTTCTTC. Its protein is CASSPGGEQFF. Full variable domain (remainder filled in from reference TRBV16 and TRBJ2-1): GEEVAQTPKHLVRGEGQKAKLYCAPIKGHSYVFWYQQVLKNEFKFLISFQNENVFDETGMPKERFSAKCLPNSPCSLEIQATKLEDSAVYFCASSPGGEQFFGPGTRLTVL.

This clonotype appeared a few times. This chain connects TRBV29-1 to TRBJ1-2, with TRBD1 matching over 7 bases. CDR1 is SQVTM, CDR2 ANQGSEA, per germline. This CDR3 is 11 amino acids long. With 4 bases clipped from V and 6 bases from J, the junction kept 2 bases outside the gene matches. The CDR3 DNA reads as TGCAGCGTTGGAAGGGGGCATGGCTACACCTTC. Translated: CSVGRGHGYTF.

This clonotype was seen a few times. The genes are TRBV20-1 and TRBJ2-7; 9 positions match TRBD1. V lost 6 bases, J lost 3 bases, and 9 bases stayed unmatched. The CDR3 consists of 14 residues. CDR1 and CDR2 (germline): DFQATT, SNEGSKA (reference sequence). The CDR3 nucleotides are TGCAGTGCCCAATTTCACAGGGGGCACTACGAGCAGTACTTC. Its protein is CSAQFHRGHYEQYF.

This chain uses TRBV10-3 with TRBJ2-1; D is perhaps TRBD1 or TRBD2 (6 bases each). The CDR3 length is 16 residues. V was shortened by 2 bases and J by 8 bases, with 19 bases between the two germline ends. The germline V gene encodes CDR1 ENHRY and CDR2 SYGVKD. The CDR3 DNA is TGTGCCATCAGTGAGCACAAGGGGGGCACGGAGGATGAGCAGTTCTTC. Its protein product is CAISEHKGGTEDEQFF.

The chain is built from TRBV27 and TRBJ1-1, with D possibly TRBD1 on 5 matching bases. Trimming shortened V by 1 base and J by 0 bases, and 15 bases separated the two germline ends. Germline CDR1 is MNHEY and CDR2 is SMNVEV (reference sequence). This CDR3 is built from 17 residues. As DNA, the CDR3 is TGTGCCAGCAGTTTATACCGGGACTCAGTTTTGAACACTGAAGCTTTCTTT. Encoded protein: CASSLYRDSVLNTEAFF.

A few counts support this clonotype. V gene TRBV6-1 combines with J gene TRBJ1-2, with a possible D match to TRBD1 (5 bases). The germline V gene has CDR1 MNHNS and CDR2 SASEGT. Trimming shortened V by 0 bases and J by 4 bases, and 18 bases separated the two germline ends. The CDR3 loop spans 17 amino acids. Here the CDR3 DNA reads TGTGCCAGCAGTGAAGCGGGGCAGCATCATGGGCCCTATGGCTACACCTTC. It encodes CASSEAGQHHGPYGYTF.

This clonotype has a handful of counts. The chain couples TRBV19 to TRBJ1-1; no clear D gene. V was trimmed by 6 bases and J by 3 bases, leaving 11 bases between them. The CDR3 consists of 13 residues. Germline values: CDR1 LNHDA, CDR2 SQIVND (reference sequence). Here the CDR3 reads CASRAPEHTEAFF. The CDR3 DNA reads TGTGCCAGTAGGGCCCCGGAGCACACTGAAGCTTTCTTT.

This clonotype was picked up a small number of times. This sequence joins TRBV9 and TRBJ2-3; the D is unclear. V was shortened by 2 bases and J by 2 bases, with 6 bases between the two germline ends. Germline loops: CDR1 SGDLS, CDR2 YYNGEE. This CDR3 contains 13 residues. CDR3 nucleotides: TGTGCCAGCAGCGTCCAGCACACAGATACGCAGTATTTT. Amino acids: CASSVQHTDTQYF.

This clonotype appeared a few times. The chain recombines TRBV29-1 with TRBJ2-4; D is unclear. CDR3 length: 14 amino acids. V was trimmed by 0 bases and J by 8 bases, leaving 14 bases between them. Germline lookup yields CDR1 SQVTM and CDR2 ANQGSEA. The CDR3 region is CSVEDILPGDIQYF. The CDR3 DNA reads as TGCAGCGTTGAAGATATCCTCCCTGGGGACATTCAGTACTTC.

The rearrangement joins TRBV10-3 to TRBJ1-1; D not resolved. Germline lookup yields CDR1 ENHRY and CDR2 SYGVKD. Between the trimmed V and J ends, which lost 3 bases and 5 bases, there was a span of 16 bases. This CDR3 is 15 amino acids long. CDR3 residues: CAISEPTSQQTEAFF. CDR3 DNA: TGTGCCATCAGTGAACCCACTTCTCAACAGACTGAAGCTTTCTTT.

The chain combines TRBV2 with TRBJ2-7; TRBD2 agrees at 12 bases. The V segment lost 6 bases and the J segment 7 bases; nucleotides outside the gene matches: 7. Germline assignment: CDR1 SNHLY and CDR2 FYNNEI. The CDR3 has 14 residues. CDR3 sequence (DNA): TGTGCCAGCAGCGCCCGGACTAGCGGGAAAGAGCAGTACTTC. Its translation: CASSARTSGKEQYF.